This T cell receptor beta chain was retrieved from a study of blood T cell repertoires in COVID-19. In the study's own analysis: Amplified reference gene primers provided the basis for estimating nucleated cell counts. Assay: immunoSEQ multiplex PCR; the TCRdb copy retains only in-frame clones and omits some. Clonal size and the V and J genes are those of that table, whereas D and trimming came from the DNA. This table has around 370,000 clones, 90% appearing once. The germline V gene has CDR1 MNHEY and CDR2 SVGAGI. The CDR3 length is 15 residues. After removal of 7 bases from V and 5 bases from J, the junction contained 8 bases not matched to a gene.

V usage is TRBV6-5 and J usage is TRBJ2-1; 10 bases agree with TRBD1. This clonotype was obtained from a young man with active or convalescent COVID-19. The sequencing sample was made of peripheral blood. CDR3 sequence: CASTKGTGANNEQFF. The CDR3 nucleotides read TGTGCCAGCACCAAGGGGACAGGGGCCAACAATGAGCAGTTCTTC.